This T cell receptor beta chain appears in the sequencing data of a study of Ad26.COV2.S vaccination and SARS-CoV-2 variants (dated by TCRdb to the early 2020s). For the study in its entirety: Donors in the vaccine arm were drawn from COV1001, a phase I-IIa trial of Ad26.COV2.S in healthy adults that was multicentre, randomized, double-blind and placebo-controlled. Trial participants were randomized into five groups of five: low-dose or high-dose Ad26.COV2.S given once or twice, or placebo on both occasions. A total of approximately 30 samples were included in the TCR-sequenced set, comprising around 20 Ad26.COV2.S vaccine recipients, 5 placebo recipients and 8 SARS-CoV-2 convalescent individuals. Ad26.COV2.S was given intramuscularly at 5x10^10 or 1x10^11 viral particles, as a single shot or as two shots 56 days apart. Investigators remained blinded to trial group allocation during experiments and outcome assessment. The specificity and breadth of SARS-CoV-2-reactive T cell receptors after Ad26.COV2.S vaccination were assessed by TCRbeta repertoire sequencing.

Overall results and qualifications from the work: The study was not powered to compare responses between vaccine doses or regimens. It was noted by the authors that total T cell responses may have been underestimated by the TCR breadth and depth analyses. Vaccine and placebo recipients had similar non-spike TCR breadth, a finding consistent with the vaccine containing only spike. Spike-specific TCR breadth was higher in Ad26.COV2.S recipients than in placebo recipients (P = 0.0014). After vaccination, spike-specific CD8+ and CD4+ T cell responses were reported to show substantial breadth.

As to this clone: What this receptor recognizes is not known. No clone much larger than this one lies a single base away; base qualities are absent.

The immunoSEQ Assay was used to sequence TCRbeta CDR3 regions. After extraction, genomic DNA underwent amplification by bias-controlled multiplex PCR, followed by high-throughput sequencing. The source study handled its data this way. To quantify the absolute abundance of every unique TCRbeta CDR3 region, sequences were collapsed and filtered. T cell fraction was estimated by normalization of TCRbeta template counts to usable DNA, with usable DNA being measured through amplification of reference genes present in all nucleated cells. Repertoire TCRs were annotated as SARS-CoV-2-specific when V gene, CDR3 amino acid sequence and J gene were exactly matched to a known reactive TCR set. The reference SARS-CoV-2 TCR set was obtained from MIRA and was filtered for enrichment in COVID-19-positive ImmuneCODE repertoires, whereby public or cross-reactive TCRs were removed. Using the MIRA antigens, annotated TCRs were further analysed by specific ORF or by position within an ORF. Breadth was defined as the number of annotated unique rearrangements divided by the total number of unique productive rearrangements, and depth was defined as the summed frequency of the annotated unique rearrangements. TCR breadth was compared between groups using two-sided Wilcoxon rank-sum tests. TCRdb's version of the immuneACCESS table is confined to in-frame rearrangements and falls short of the full clone set. An unresolved V gene accounts for under half of the shortfall where checked; the remainder is of unknown origin. V and J calls and clone size are given by that table; D and trimming were obtained from the DNA. This sample holds fewer than 500,000 clones; 90% were observed only once. The top ten constitute around 4.5% of the sample.

The CDR3 covers 14 residues, taking in both the cysteine and the phenylalanine. Solely the CDR3 DNA is kept, with 42 bases framed from the first base. Unmatched junction bases come to 4, with V trimmed by 7 bases and J by 3 bases. CDR1 and CDR2 are drawn from the germline V gene (reference sequence): LNHDA, SQIVND. The treatment or condition label for this specimen denotes: 19 received Ad26.COV2.S at low or high dose, single or two shots; several received placebo; per-sample allocation not given. Repertoires of vaccine and placebo recipients were sequenced from samples collected on day 63 after the first injection. In Cohort 1b, about two dozen adults aged 18-55 years were enrolled at a single site in Boston, USA, between 29 July and 7 August 2020. Ad26.COV2.S was a replication-incompetent adenovirus type 26 vector that expressed a prefusion-stabilized SARS-CoV-2 spike protein derived from the original Wuhan strain.

The chain is encoded by TRBV19 joined to TRBJ2-5, with TRBD2 identical over 11 junction bases. The sequence came from a person aged 18-60 years who received the Ad26.COV2.S COVID-19 vaccine or a placebo. The starting material was peripheral blood, obtained in a trial of Ad26.COV2.S vaccine versus placebo. The CDR3 loop reads CASTGLAGEETQYF. The nucleotide sequence reads as follows: TGTGCCAGTACCGGACTAGCGGGCGAAGAGACCCAGTACTTC.